This paragraph covers one T cell receptor beta chain sequence. This entry is derived from a study of blood T cell repertoires in COVID-19. Clones were read by immunoSEQ multiplex PCR, and TCRdb kept only the in-frame ones, dropping some. The top ten hold 10% to 15% of the sample, which has roughly 440,000 clones, more than 70% seen once. V lost 6 bases, J lost 8 bases, and 8 bases stayed unmatched. The germline CDR1 and CDR2 sequences are MDHEN and SYDVKM. This CDR3 contains 13 residues. The receptor comes from a woman aged 45-65 years with COVID-19, enrolled during active disease. Sequencing was done on a sample of peripheral blood. This sequence joins TRBV28 and TRBJ2-7; 9 nucleotides agree with TRBD1. DNA for the CDR3: TGTGCCAGCAGGGACGGACAGGGGCCGAAGCAGTACTTC. Translated: CASRDGQGPKQYF.